The source of this T cell receptor beta chain is a study of cytomegalovirus exposure and HLA in healthy donors. The PCR was carried out with 60 Vbeta primers and 13 Jbeta primers. Clones were sequenced by immunoSEQ multiplex PCR, and TCRdb holds only the in-frame ones, with some missing. The data hold around 150,000 clones, with about 76% observed a single time. Material for sequencing was PBMCs. This TCR derives from a human donor in good health.

CDR3 loop: CASSRDREWGYTF. DNA of the CDR3: TGTGCCAGCAGCCGCGACAGGGAATGGGGCTACACCTTC. The chain combines TRBV6-5 with TRBJ1-2, with 7 bases fitting TRBD1. V lost 6 bases to trimming and J lost 8 bases; unmatched junction nucleotides: 9. CDR1 MNHEY and CDR2 SVGAGI come from the germline V gene. The CDR3 contains 13 residues.